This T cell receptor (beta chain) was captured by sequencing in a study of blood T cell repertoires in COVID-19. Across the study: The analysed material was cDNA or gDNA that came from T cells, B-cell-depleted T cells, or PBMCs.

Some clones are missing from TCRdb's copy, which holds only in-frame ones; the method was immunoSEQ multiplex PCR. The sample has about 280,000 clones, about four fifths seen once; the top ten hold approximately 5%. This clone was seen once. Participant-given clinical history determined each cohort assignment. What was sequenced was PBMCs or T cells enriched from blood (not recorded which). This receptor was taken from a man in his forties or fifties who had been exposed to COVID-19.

The DNA for the CDR3 is TGTGCCAGCCAACCGGGACAGCACCTCCCCTACGAGCAGTACTTC. Residues: CASQPGQHLPYEQYF. The chain has TRBV28 and TRBJ2-7; 7 nucleotides agree with TRBD1. V lost 8 bases and J lost 2; bases outside the gene matches: 12. CDR1 MDHEN and CDR2 SYDVKM come from the germline V gene. This CDR3 has 15 amino acids.